The 32 T cell receptor beta chains given below trace back to one sample, sequenced in a study of CD4 and CD8 cells across lung adenocarcinoma regions. One entry per CDR3 protein, called by TCRdb with MiXCR from the PCR reads. The repertoire holds 20,000 to 30,000 distinct CDR3 sequences, with 40% to 50% as singletons. The sequenced sample was CD8+ T cells from the center of a lung tumor. The source of these receptors is a male donor with lung adenocarcinoma. The CD4 and CD8 labels of this study may be unreliable.

The V call is TRBV10-2, the J call TRBJ2-5; the D is unclear. The germline V gene has CDR1 WSHSY and CDR2 SAAADI. This CDR3 comprises 13 residues. The ends were cut back, 4 bases at V and 10 bases at J, with 16 bases in the middle. The CDR3 DNA is TGCGCCAGCAGTGTTCAGGACCAAGACATCCAGTACTTC. This gives the protein CASSVQDQDIQYF.

This clonotype was found many times. The rearrangement uses TRBV11-2 and TRBJ2-2; D perhaps matches TRBD2 (6 bases). Trimming cost V 0 bases and J 5 bases, with 7 bases left between them. CDR1 SGHAT and CDR2 FQNNGV come from the germline V gene. CDR3 size: 14 residues. The CDR3 spells CASSLDGGTGELFF. The CDR3 DNA reads TGTGCCAGCAGCTTAGATGGAGGGACCGGGGAGCTGTTTTTT. Using reference TRBV11-2 and TRBJ2-2 for the parts outside the CDR3, the full variable domain is EAGVAQSPRYKIIEKRQSVAFWCNPISGHATLYWYQQILGQGPKLLIQFQNNGVVDDSQLPKDRFSAERLKGVDSTLKIQPAKLEDSAVYLCASSLDGGTGELFFGEGSRLTVL.

The rearrangement links TRBV12-3 or TRBV12-4 to TRBJ2-1, with D uncertain. The J call is uncertain, as TRBJ2-7 better fits the DNA end. This CDR3 contains 12 residues. DNA for the CDR3: TGTGCCAGCAGTTTAGGTCCGTTCGAGCAGTACTTC. This encodes CASSLGPFEQYF.

This clonotype appeared a single time. Relative to the germline gene, one junction end is altered; a read error may explain this. The chain couples TRBV6-1 to TRBJ2-4; perhaps D is TRBD1 or TRBD2 (5 bases each). The CDR3 contains 14 residues. Per the germline V gene, CDR1 is MNHNS and CDR2 is SASEGT. The CDR3 loop reads CPGRGPSAKDIQYF. The CDR3 DNA reads as TGTCCCGGCCGGGGCCCGTCCGCCAAAGACATTCAGTACTTC.

This clonotype was detected only a few times. The chain carries TRBV6-1 and TRBJ2-5; 8 bases map to TRBD1. CDR1 MNHNS and CDR2 SASEGT come from the germline V gene. V lost 5 bases and J lost 5; bases outside the gene matches: 10. This CDR3 is built from 15 residues. CDR3 in amino acids: CASSLQGAYTETQYF. The CDR3 DNA reads as TGTGCCAGCAGTCTTCAGGGGGCGTACACTGAGACCCAGTACTTC.

This clonotype has at least ten counts. The chain joins TRBV6-1 to TRBJ1-4; D might be TRBD1 (5 bases). Germline lookup yields CDR1 MNHNS and CDR2 SASEGT. CDR3 length: 16 residues. V was clipped by 5 bases and J by 5 bases, with 18 bases between them. CDR3 loop: CASSLGRAASNEKLFF. Here the CDR3 DNA reads TGTGCCAGCAGTCTCGGCAGGGCGGCCTCCAATGAAAAACTGTTTTTT.

This clonotype was seen ten or more times. The chain combines TRBV27 with TRBJ1-1; the D gene is possibly TRBD1 (5 bases). The CDR3 covers 17 residues. Trimming took off 3 bases at V and 3 bases at J, with 20 bases between the two ends. CDR1 and CDR2 from the germline V gene are MNHEY and SMNVEV (reference sequence). DNA for the CDR3: TGTGCCAGCAGTTTGGCGGGGACCACGACGGGACACACTGAAGCTTTCTTT. Translated: CASSLAGTTTGHTEAFF.

The V call is TRBV27, the J call TRBJ2-1; perhaps TRBD1 as D (5 bases). Per germline, CDR1 MNHEY and CDR2 SMNVEV (reference sequence). CDR3 length: 17 residues. With 0 bases removed from V and 5 bases from J, the gap between germline ends came to 17 bases. CDR3 nucleotides: TGTGCCAGCAGTTTATCGGTGGGGCAGGGCCTTAACAATGAGCAGTTCTTC. The encoded protein is CASSLSVGQGLNNEQFF.

There are a few counts of this clonotype. The V call is TRBV23-1, the J call TRBJ2-7; TRBD1 matches 9 bases. TRBV23-1 belongs to the ORF category, with a function that is uncertain. Losses at the gene ends were 3 bases for V and 3 bases for J; bases not matched to a gene: 3. This CDR3 has 14 amino acids. The CDR3 loop is CASSQDRGLYEQYF. In DNA form, the CDR3 reads TGCGCCAGCAGTCAGGACAGGGGACTCTACGAGCAGTACTTC.

The chain couples TRBV10-1 to TRBJ2-4, with TRBD1 as a possible D gene (6 bases). The CDR3 length is 15 residues. Trimming removed 2 bases at V and 13 bases at J, with 21 bases between. From germline, CDR1 is WNHNN and CDR2 SYGVQD (reference sequence). CDR3 sequence reads: CASSEELGAKDMQYF. The CDR3 DNA follows: TGCGCCAGCAGTGAGGAGCTGGGGGCCAAAGATATGCAGTACTTC.

The V gene is TRBV6-1, the J gene TRBJ2-5; D possibly matches TRBD1 or TRBD2 (6 bases each). CDR3 length: 14 amino acids. Germline V gives CDR1 MNHNS, CDR2 SASEGT. V lost 11 bases to trimming and J lost 0 bases, with 16 bases between them. CDR3 residues: CAGSGGRNQETQYF. Here the CDR3 DNA reads TGTGCCGGGAGTGGGGGGCGAAACCAAGAGACCCAGTACTTC.

The chain is built from TRBV6-1 and TRBJ2-3; D is unresolved. The V end was cut by 5 bases, the J end by 12 bases, with 24 bases between. The CDR3 length is 15 residues. Germline loops: CDR1 MNHNS, CDR2 SASEGT. The CDR3 loop reads CASSPWPSVKNTQYF. The CDR3 DNA reads as TGTGCCAGCAGTCCATGGCCCTCGGTCAAAAACACTCAGTATTTT.

This clonotype was observed at least ten times. This sequence joins TRBV4-1 and TRBJ2-1, with D possibly TRBD2 on 5 matching bases. Germline V gene lookup returns CDR1 MGHRA and CDR2 YSYEKL. The CDR3 extends over 17 amino acids. The V gene lost 0 bases and the J gene lost 0 bases, with 12 bases spanning the gap. DNA of the CDR3: TGCGCCAGCAGCCAAGATGGGAGACCGAGCTCCTACAATGAGCAGTTCTTC. Translating gives CASSQDGRPSSYNEQFF.

The J gene is TRBJ2-4, the V gene TRBV6-1, with no clear D. The J call may not be correct, given that the DNA end is closer to TRBJ2-3. The CDR3 loop spans 13 amino acids. Germline CDR1 is MNHNS and CDR2 is SASEGT. DNA of the CDR3: TGTGCCAGCAGTGAACAGAACACAAACACTCAGTATTTT. Amino acid sequence: CASSEQNTNTQYF.

Sample share makes this clonotype medium-sized. V gene TRBV6-5 combines with J gene TRBJ2-3, with 8 nucleotides matching TRBD1. V shed 6 bases, J shed 0 bases, and the junction held 2 bases outside the gene matches. Germline values: CDR1 MNHEY, CDR2 SVGAGI. The CDR3 sequence is 14 residues long. The CDR3: CASRTGGSTDTQYF. In DNA form, the CDR3 reads TGTGCCAGCAGAACAGGGGGGAGCACAGATACGCAGTATTTT.

This chain uses TRBV6-1 with TRBJ2-4; D is tentatively TRBD1 or TRBD2 (5 bases each). V shed 3 bases and J shed 13 bases, with 31 bases lying between them. CDR1 is MNHNS and CDR2 is SASEGT in the germline V gene. This CDR3 is built from 18 residues. The CDR3 reads CASSDGVSGRSAKDTQYF. The DNA of the CDR3 is TGTGCCAGCAGTGACGGCGTCTCGGGGCGGTCGGCCAAAGACACGCAGTACTTC.

The rearrangement links TRBV11-2 to TRBJ2-2, with 8 positions matching TRBD2. The V segment lost 5 bases and the J segment 2 bases; nucleotides outside the gene matches: 4. Germline V CDR1 and CDR2: SGHAT, FQNNGV. The CDR3 sequence is 15 residues long. CDR3 in DNA: TGTGCCAGCAGCATGATAGCGGGAAACACCGGGGAGCTGTTTTTT. It specifies CASSMIAGNTGELFF.

There are a few counts of this clonotype. The rearrangement links TRBV23-1 to TRBJ2-3; 7 bases map to TRBD2. TRBV23-1 is given ORF status, its function remaining uncertain. Trimming cost V 3 bases and J 3 bases; bases outside gene matches: 6. CDR3 length: 15 residues. Here the CDR3 reads CASSHSSGGTDTQYF. CDR3 DNA sequence: TGCGCCAGCAGTCATTCTAGCGGAGGGACAGATACGCAGTATTTT.

This clonotype was seen at least ten times. The V and J genes are TRBV27 and TRBJ2-3, with TRBD2 matching over 8 bases. Trimming cost V 6 bases and J 4 bases; bases outside gene matches: 6. Germline-derived CDR1 and CDR2 are MNHEY and SMNVEV (reference sequence). The CDR3 covers 14 residues. The CDR3 DNA is TGTGCCAGCAGGCCCCGGACTAGCTCAGATACGCAGTATTTT. Its protein product is CASRPRTSSDTQYF.

In its sample, this clonotype ranks as medium-sized. Since no conserved phenylalanine or tryptophan closes the CDR3, a read error is the likely cause. The DNA is omitted, as the CDR3 cannot be located on it reliably, and the CDR3 follows TCRdb's listing. The V gene is TRBV6-5, the J gene TRBJ2-1; TRBD2 is taken as the D call from the table, unchecked against the DNA. Counting both end residues, the CDR3 totals 12 amino acids. CDR1 and CDR2 from the germline V gene are MNHEY and SVGAGI. CDR3 amino acids: CASSIPHRTSGR.

This chain links TRBV10-2 with TRBJ2-2; 8 positions agree with TRBD2. The J call is doubtful: the DNA matches TRBJ2-3 better. CDR1 and CDR2 from the germline V gene are WSHSY and SAAADI. CDR3 length equals 14 residues. The CDR3 DNA follows: TGCGCCAGCGCAGCGGGAGCGCCCCCCGGGGAGCAGTATTTT. Protein sequence: CASAAGAPPGEQYF.

The CDR3 reads CASSSSAGSVLDTQYF. The CDR3 region has the DNA TGCGCCAGCAGCTCCTCAGCGGGTTCGGTATTAGATACGCAGTATTTT. This sequence joins TRBV5-1 and TRBJ2-3, with D perhaps matching TRBD2 (6 bases). CDR1 is SGHRS and CDR2 is YFSETQ in the germline V gene. The CDR3 sequence is 16 residues long. V was cut by 3 bases and J by 5 bases, with 19 bases left in between.

Worth noting for this clonotype: In this CDR3 the conserved last residue, phenylalanine or tryptophan, is missing, so a read error is likely. The V call is TRBV5-1, the J call TRBJ2-3; the match to TRBD2 covers 7 bases. This CDR3 comprises 17 residues. Germline V CDR1 and CDR2: SGHRS, YFSETQ. The V gene end was trimmed by 4 bases and the J gene end by 2 bases; junction bases not matched to a gene: 13. CDR3 in amino acids: CASSPSLGGRDTDTQYY. The CDR3 DNA follows: TGCGCCAGCAGCCCCTCATTGGGAGGGCGGGACACAGATACGCAGTATTAT.

The chain is built from TRBV6-5 and TRBJ2-1; 8 bases map to TRBD2. Germline assignment: CDR1 MNHEY and CDR2 SVGAGI. The J segment lost 6 bases and the V segment lost 4 bases, leaving 5 bases of the junction unmatched. This CDR3 comprises 14 residues. CDR3: CASSSSGGTNEQFF. CDR3 DNA sequence: TGTGCCAGCAGTTCCTCGGGAGGGACCAATGAGCAGTTCTTC.

This clonotype has a handful of counts. This chain links TRBV10-1 with TRBJ2-1, with 7 bases identical to TRBD2. V was pared by 4 bases and J by 4 bases, with 10 bases of the junction left unmatched. Germline CDR1 WNHNN, CDR2 SYGVQD (reference sequence). This CDR3 contains 16 residues. CDR3 nucleotides: TGCGCCAGCAGTGCGGCGGGAGTGAGGCAGTACAATGAGCAGTTCTTC. This translates into CASSAAGVRQYNEQFF.

Concerning this clonotype: Germline and junction disagree at one end, which may indicate a read error. This chain connects TRBV7-7 to TRBJ2-1; TRBD2 agrees at 9 bases. The end of the DNA aligns better with TRBJ2-7, so the J call may be wrong. From germline, CDR1 is SSHAT and CDR2 FNYEAQ (reference sequence). This CDR3 is 13 amino acids long. CDR3 protein: CASSRTSEYEQYF. CDR3 nucleotide sequence: TGTGCTAGCAGCCGGACTAGCGAATACGAGCAGTACTTC.

The chain joins TRBV7-8 to TRBJ2-1, with TRBD2 matching over 8 bases. The CDR3 is 13 amino acids. CDR1 SGHVS and CDR2 FQNEAQ come from the germline V gene. Germline trimming cut 7 bases from V and 9 bases from J; bases unmatched to any gene: 8. In DNA form, the CDR3 reads TGTGCCAGCAAGAGACTAGCGACACCTGAGCAGTTCTTC. Translated, it gives CASKRLATPEQFF.

This clonotype was counted many times. One end of the junction fails to match germline, which may point to a read error. V and J are TRBV6-1 and TRBJ2-1; 7 nucleotides align to TRBD2. Germline lookup yields CDR1 MNHNS and CDR2 SASEGT. This CDR3 contains 11 residues. CDR3 in amino acids: CATRRGGSRYF. The CDR3 DNA is TGTGCCACCAGACGCGGGGGAAGTCGGTACTTC.

V usage is TRBV28 and J usage is TRBJ2-5; D not resolved. The CDR3 is 10 residues long. Germline CDR1 is MDHEN and CDR2 is SYDVKM. V lost 6 bases and J 2 bases, leaving 1 base between the germline ends. Here the CDR3 reads CASRQETQYF. CDR3 bases: TGTGCCAGCAGACAAGAGACCCAGTACTTC. Looking up the rest from reference TRBV28 and TRBJ2-5 gives the full variable domain: DVKVTQSSRYLVKRTGEKVFLECVQDMDHENMFWYRQDPGLGLRLIYFSYDVKMKEKGDIPEGYSVSREKKERFSLILESASTNQTSMYLCASRQETQYFGPGTRLLVL.

This clonotype was observed at least ten times. The chain couples TRBV6-1 to TRBJ2-3; D perhaps matches TRBD2 (7 bases). This CDR3 has 14 amino acids. V shed 6 bases and J shed 0 bases, with 10 bases lying between them. Looked up from germline, CDR1 is MNHNS and CDR2 is SASEGT. The CDR3 region has the DNA TGTGCCAGCAGAGGGGGAGGGAGCACAGATACGCAGTATTTT. It translates to CASRGGGSTDTQYF.

In this sample, this clonotype turned up a few times. This chain connects TRBV7-2 to TRBJ2-1; the D gene is possibly TRBD2 (5 bases). Germline V lookup: CDR1 SGHTA, CDR2 FQGNSA. The ends were cut back, 1 base at V and 6 bases at J, with 7 bases in the middle. CDR3 length: 13 residues. CDR3 in DNA: TGTGCCAGCAGCTTAGTACGGGGCAATGAGCAGTTCTTC. This sequence encodes CASSLVRGNEQFF.

The chain has TRBV10-1 and TRBJ2-3; 10 bases map to TRBD2. The J call may be mistaken, given a closer DNA end match to TRBJ2-4. The CDR3 is made up of 15 amino acids. From germline, CDR1 is WNHNN and CDR2 SYGVQD (reference sequence). CDR3 loop: CASGALAGVTDIQYF. CDR3 bases: TGCGCCAGCGGCGCGCTAGCGGGAGTCACAGATATTCAGTACTTC.